The present TCR beta chain was sequenced within a study of PD-1 blockade in mismatch repair-deficient tumors. Clones were sequenced by immunoSEQ multiplex PCR, and TCRdb holds only the in-frame ones, with some missing. Of over 30,000 clones listed, more than 70% were seen once; the top ten hold about 3.4%. This specimen was PBMCs, taken 6 to 7 weeks after starting pembrolizumab. The clonotype comes from an adult with mismatch repair-deficient cancer.

The CDR3 is CASNPGDRGEKLFF. In DNA, the CDR3 is TGTGCCAGCAACCCGGGGGACAGGGGCGAAAAACTGTTTTTT. The J gene is TRBJ1-4, the V gene TRBV28; 10 bases match TRBD1. This CDR3 comprises 14 residues. V trimming: 7 bases; J trimming: 8 bases; junction bases outside the gene matches: 7. Germline V gene data show CDR1 as MDHEN and CDR2 as SYDVKM.